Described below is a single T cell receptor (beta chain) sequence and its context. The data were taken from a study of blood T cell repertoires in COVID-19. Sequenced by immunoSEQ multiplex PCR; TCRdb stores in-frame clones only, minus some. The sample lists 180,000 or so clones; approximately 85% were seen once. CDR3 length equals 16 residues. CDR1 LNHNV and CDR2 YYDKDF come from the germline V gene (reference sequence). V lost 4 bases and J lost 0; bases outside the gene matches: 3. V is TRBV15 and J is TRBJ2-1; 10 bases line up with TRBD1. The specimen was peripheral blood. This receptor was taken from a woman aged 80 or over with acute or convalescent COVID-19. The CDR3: CATSNGQGGSYNEQFF. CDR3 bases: TGTGCCACCAGCAACGGACAGGGGGGCTCCTACAATGAGCAGTTCTTC.